This is a list of T cell receptor beta chains from one sample in a study of T cell responses to AZD1222 COVID-19 vaccine. Some clones are missing from TCRdb's copy, which holds only in-frame ones; the method was immunoSEQ multiplex PCR. The table has 150,000 or so clones, roughly nine tenths seen once. The sequences come from peripheral blood, collected 28 days after the second AZD1222 dose. The receptors originated from an adult who received the AZD1222 COVID-19 vaccine. The CDR3 runs from the conserved cysteine through the conserved F or W. D genes are given only for firm matches. Clone size appears in some rows only: once, few, many, or a class for an expanded clone.

size	D	V	J	DNA	CDR3
NA	NA	TRBV4-2	TRBJ2-7	TGTGCCACCTCACCGGGGGCAGGCTACGAGCAGTACTTC	CATSPGAGYEQYF
NA	NA	TRBV14	TRBJ1-5	TGTGCCAGCAGCCAAGCTCTGTCTCAGATGGGCCGTGATTATAGCAATCAGCCCCAGCATTTT	CASSQALSQMGRDYSNQPQHF
NA	TRBD1	TRBV28	TRBJ1-1	TGTGCCAGCAGGACAGGGGAGGGCACTGAAGCTTTCTTT	CASRTGEGTEAFF
NA	NA	TRBV25-1	TRBJ1-5	TGTGCCAGCAGTGAAACAGGGTGGAATCAGCCCCAGCATTTT	CASSETGWNQPQHF
once	NA	TRBV4-3	TRBJ1-2	TGCGCCAGCAGCCAAGACCTCAGGGGCAGGGGTAACTATGGCTACACCTTC	CASSQDLRGRGNYGYTF
NA	NA	TRBV10-3	TRBJ2-7	TGTGCCATCAGTGAGTTTGCAGGGAAACTACCCGAGCAGTACTTC	CAISEFAGKLPEQYF
once	NA	TRBV7-2	TRBJ2-1	TGTGCCAGCAGCACAGGGCGCTCGGCACCGGCCAACTCCTACAATGAGCAGTTCTTC	CASSTGRSAPANSYNEQFF
NA	NA	TRBV6-5	TRBJ1-1	TGTGCCAGCAGCCCCGGGGGCATGAACACTGAAGCTTTCTTT	CASSPGGMNTEAFF
NA	NA	TRBV7-2	TRBJ1-2	TGTGCCAGCAGCTTAGCGCGGGTAGCTAACTATGGCTACACCTTC	CASSLARVANYGYTF
few	NA	TRBV1	TRBJ2-2	TGCACCACCCCATTTGGCACCGGGGAGCTGTTTTTT	CTTPFGTGELFF
NA	TRBD1	TRBV19	TRBJ1-1	TGTGCCAGTAGTAACCCAGGGGGAGGGGAAGCTGAAGCTTTCTTT	CASSNPGGGEAEAFF
once	TRBD1	TRBV27	TRBJ1-2	TGTGCCAGCAGTTTTAGGGACAGCTATGGCTACACCTTC	CASSFRDSYGYTF
NA	NA	TRBV14	TRBJ1-2	TGTGCCAGCAGCCAAGCGGGGGCAGGCACCAATGGCTACACCTTC	CASSQAGAGTNGYTF
NA	NA	TRBV12-3/TRBV12-4	TRBJ1-2	TGTGCCAGCAGTTGGACATCCAACTATGGCTACACCTTC	CASSWTSNYGYTF
NA	NA	TRBV12-3/TRBV12-4	TRBJ1-2	TGTGCCAGCAGTTTAGACAGGGTGGCTGGCTACACCTTC	CASSLDRVAGYTF
once	NA	TRBV2	TRBJ2-2	TGTGCCAGCCAAGAGCGGGCGAACACCGGGGAGCTGTTTTTT	CASQERANTGELFF
NA	TRBD1	TRBV3-1/TRBV3-2	TRBJ1-1	TGTGCCAGTCAACAGGGGGCACAGGAAACTGAAGCTTTCTTT	CASQQGAQETEAFF
NA	TRBD2	TRBV7-7	TRBJ2-3	TGTGCTAGCAGCCCGGGGACTACCACAGATACGCAGTATTTT	CASSPGTTTDTQYF
NA	NA	TRBV29-1	TRBJ1-2	TGCAGCGTTGATTTAGGTTCCTATGGCTACACCTTC	CSVDLGSYGYTF
NA	NA	TRBV7-2	TRBJ2-2	TGTGCCAGCAGCTCCTTAGGCGCCGGGGAGCTGTTTTTT	CASSSLGAGELFF
NA	TRBD1	TRBV3-1/TRBV3-2	TRBJ1-3	TGTGCCAGCAGCCACTTAGGGGGCAGCTCTGGAAACACCATATATTTT	CASSHLGGSSGNTIYF
NA	NA	TRBV5-6	TRBJ1-3	TGTGCCAGCAGCTTGAAGTGGGGGGACACCATATATTTT	CASSLKWGDTIYF
NA	TRBD2	TRBV19	TRBJ2-1	TGTGCCAGTAGTATCTCCCTAGCGGTTTCCTACAATGAGCAGTTCTTC	CASSISLAVSYNEQFF
once	NA	TRBV7-9	TRBJ2-2	TGTGCCAGCAGCTCACATCCTGCAGCCCAGAACACCGGGGAGCTGTTTTTT	CASSSHPAAQNTGELFF
NA	NA	TRBV12-5	TRBJ1-1	TGTGCTAGTGGTCTCCGGCGGGGTGGGGACACTGAAGCTTTCTTT	CASGLRRGGDTEAFF
NA	TRBD1	TRBV28	TRBJ1-2	TGTGCCAGCACTTGGGACAGGGCCTATGGCTACACCTTC	CASTWDRAYGYTF
once	NA	TRBV28	TRBJ2-3	TGTGCCACCCCCAGCCAAGTGGGCACAGATACGCAGTATTTT	CATPSQVGTDTQYF
NA	NA	TRBV19	TRBJ1-1	TGTGCCAGTAGTAGTCTCGGAATGAACACTGAAGCTTTCTTT	CASSSLGMNTEAFF
NA	TRBD1	TRBV6-1	TRBJ2-3	TGTGCCAGCAGTGAAGAGGGACAGGGGGCAAATACGCAGTATTTT	CASSEEGQGANTQYF
NA	TRBD2	TRBV5-1	TRBJ2-5	TGCGCCAGCGAATGGGGAGGGGCCCAGAAAGAGACCCAGTACTTC	CASEWGGAQKETQYF
NA	TRBD1	TRBV6-1	TRBJ1-6	TGTGCCAGCAGTGATATGGACAGGGGGAATTCACCCCTCCACTTT	CASSDMDRGNSPLHF
NA	TRBD1	TRBV10-3	TRBJ1-2	TGTGCCACCGTAATGACAGGGAACTATGGCTACACCTTC	CATVMTGNYGYTF
NA	NA	TRBV28	TRBJ2-3	TGTGCCAGCAGTTCGCCGGGAGATACGCAGTATTTT	CASSSPGDTQYF
NA	NA	TRBV5-8	TRBJ1-2	TGTGCCAGCAGCCGGCCCGGGGCCAATCTCGGCTATGGCTACACCTTC	CASSRPGANLGYGYTF
NA	TRBD2	TRBV4-2	TRBJ2-1	TGTGCCAGCAGCCAAGAGCATTCGAGCGGGGGTTACAATGAGCAGTTCTTC	CASSQEHSSGGYNEQFF
NA	NA	TRBV30	TRBJ2-2	TGTGCCTGGAGTTCGGGGCTCCCCGGGGAGCTGTTTTTT	CAWSSGLPGELFF
NA	NA	TRBV7-2	TRBJ1-6	TGTGCCAGCAGCCCCCAGGTGAATTCACCCCTCCACTTT	CASSPQVNSPLHF
NA	NA	TRBV7-8	TRBJ2-7	TGTGCCAGCAGCTTAGGAGTCAGAACCTACGAGCAGTACTTC	CASSLGVRTYEQYF
NA	NA	TRBV12-5	TRBJ2-4	TGTGCTAGTGGTGTCGTTCCTAGGAAAAACATTCAGTACTTC	CASGVVPRKNIQYF
NA	TRBD2	TRBV29-1	TRBJ2-7	TGCAGCGTCCCGGGGGGGACTCGTTACGAGCAGTACTTC	CSVPGGTRYEQYF
NA	TRBD1	TRBV5-6	TRBJ2-2	TGTGCCAGCAGCCACCAGGGGGCGGACACCGGGGAGCTGTTTTTT	CASSHQGADTGELFF
NA	TRBD1	TRBV7-8	TRBJ1-2	TGTGCCAGCAGCGCGGACAGGGTGAGAGGCTACACCTTC	CASSADRVRGYTF
NA	TRBD1	TRBV5-1	TRBJ1-2	TGCGCCAGCAGCTTGAGTCGGGGGAGGGACAGCTTCTATGGCTACACCTTC	CASSLSRGRDSFYGYTF
NA	NA	TRBV5-4	TRBJ2-1	TGTGCCAGCAGCCCAACACCCTCAGATGAGCAGTTCTTC	CASSPTPSDEQFF
NA	NA	TRBV11-2	TRBJ1-2	TGTGCCAGCAGCTTAGGGGTAGGGGACTATGGCTACACCTTC	CASSLGVGDYGYTF